This paragraph reports one T cell receptor (beta chain). CDR1 is MDHEN, CDR2 SYDVKM, per germline. V lost 9 bases, J lost 0 bases, and 18 bases lay in between. CDR3 length equals 15 residues. This specimen belongs to a study of shared clonotypes between healthy human individuals. Profiling relied on immunoSEQ multiplex PCR, and the TCRdb table lists in-frame clones only, not all of them. The table includes roughly 2.2 million clones, 80% to 95% detected once. The J gene is TRBJ2-7, the V gene TRBV28, with no clear D. This clonotype originated in a man younger than 30 in good health. Some clones in this sample may be carry-over from other donors' samples. Source material: naive CD4+ T cells from PBMCs. Specified subset: CD45RA+ positively selected. The CDR3 sequence is CASTKHGRFSYEQYF. CDR3 sequence (DNA): TGTGCCAGTACCAAGCACGGCAGGTTCTCCTACGAGCAGTACTTC.